The 21 T cell receptor beta chains below all came from one sample that was sequenced in a study of PD-L1 blockade in urothelial cancer. The protocol was immunoSEQ multiplex PCR, while the TCRdb copy is restricted to in-frame clones and leaves out a portion. Seen here are fewer than 60,000 clones, 65% to 90% observed once, and the top ten hold less than 20%. The time point was: pretreatment peripheral blood. The sample here was PBMCs, taken around atezolizumab (anti-PD-L1) treatment. The receptors here all came from a man aged 65 to 79 with urothelial cancer.

This rearrangement joins TRBV7-7 to TRBJ2-1, with 10 bases lining up with TRBD2. CDR3 size: 15 residues. The germline V gene has CDR1 SSHAT and CDR2 FNYEAQ (reference sequence). Losses at the gene ends were 5 bases for V and 7 bases for J; bases not matched to a gene: 8. CDR3: CASSDQREGRNEQFF. CDR3 DNA: TGTGCCAGCAGCGACCAGCGGGAGGGCCGAAATGAGCAGTTCTTC. The full variable domain, in which reference TRBV7-7 and TRBJ2-1 provide the parts outside the CDR3, is GAGVSQSPRYKVTKRGQDVTLRCDPISSHATLYWYQQALGQGPEFLTYFNYEAQPDKSGLPSDRFSAERPEGSISTLTIQRTEQRDSAMYRCASSDQREGRNEQFFGPGTRLTVL.

This chain uses TRBV9 with TRBJ1-2; no clear D gene. This CDR3 contains 15 residues. Germline loops: CDR1 SGDLS, CDR2 YYNGEE. V was clipped by 0 bases and J by 3 bases, with 12 bases between them. CDR3 DNA: TGTGCCAGCAGCGTAGAACTGGGAGGCCACTATGGCTACACCTTC. Encoded protein: CASSVELGGHYGYTF.

This sequence joins TRBV28 and TRBJ2-1; TRBD1 agrees at 11 bases. Germline V gene data show CDR1 as MDHEN and CDR2 as SYDVKM. The CDR3 has 17 residues. V gave up 2 bases and J gave up 3 bases; unmatched junction bases: 6. CDR3 nucleotides: TGTGCCAGCAGTTTAACCTCCGGGACAGGGGGCTACAATGAGCAGTTCTTC. It translates to CASSLTSGTGGYNEQFF.

The rearrangement joins TRBV18 to TRBJ1-1, with 8 nucleotides matching TRBD1. Germline CDR1 is KGHSH and CDR2 is LQKENI. There are 15 residues in the CDR3. Trimming removed 2 bases from V and 0 bases from J; junction bases left unmatched: 2. CDR3 region: CASSPETGVNTEAFF. The DNA for the CDR3 is TGTGCCAGCTCACCAGAGACAGGGGTGAACACTGAAGCTTTCTTT. Full variable domain (missing parts from reference TRBV18 and TRBJ1-1): NAGVMQNPRHLVRRRGQEARLRCSPMKGHSHVYWYRQLPEEGLKFMVYLQKENIIDESGMPKERFSAEFPKEGPSILRIQQVVRGDSAAYFCASSPETGVNTEAFFGQGTRLTVV.

In its sample, this clone was seen once. The V and J genes are TRBV6-1 and TRBJ1-4, with a weak D call TRBD1 (6 bases). CDR1 is MNHNS, CDR2 SASEGT, per germline. The ends were cut back, 6 bases at V and 1 base at J, with 9 bases in the middle. The CDR3 length is 14 residues. The CDR3 region is CASRRTETNEKLFF. CDR3 DNA: TGTGCCAGCAGACGGACAGAAACTAATGAAAAACTGTTTTTT.

The chain has TRBV19 and TRBJ2-1; no reliable D call. This CDR3 is built from 13 residues. From germline, CDR1 is LNHDA and CDR2 SQIVND (reference sequence). Trimming removed 3 bases at V and 6 bases at J, with 9 bases between. CDR3 region: CASSITRFNEQFF. The CDR3 DNA reads as TGTGCCAGTAGTATCACTCGATTCAATGAGCAGTTCTTC.

The chain has TRBV2 and TRBJ2-2; D not resolved. The length of the CDR3 is 14 residues. The germline CDR1 and CDR2 sequences are SNHLY and FYNNEI. V was trimmed by 6 bases and J by 6 bases, leaving 14 bases between them. CDR3 bases: TGTGCCAGCAGCCGCTCCTCTATAGCCGGGGAGCTGTTTTTT. Translating it yields CASSRSSIAGELFF. Based on the CDR3 plus reference TRBV2 and TRBJ2-2, the full variable domain is EPEVTQTPSHQVTQMGQEVILRCVPISNHLYFYWYRQILGQKVEFLVSFYNNEISEKSEIFDDQFSVERPDGSNFTLKIRSTKLEDSAMYFCASSRSSIAGELFFGEGSRLTVL.

CDR3 sequence reads: CASNRDKIGNTEAFF. The CDR3 region has the DNA TGTGCCAGCAATCGGGACAAAATTGGGAACACTGAAGCTTTCTTT. The chain has TRBV6-5 and TRBJ1-1; D possibly corresponds to TRBD1 (6 bases). The CDR3 is made up of 15 amino acids. Trimming stripped 7 bases from V and 1 base from J, with 16 bases between. Germline V gene lookup returns CDR1 MNHEY and CDR2 SVGAGI.

The rearrangement links TRBV9 to TRBJ2-3, with 10 bases lining up with TRBD2. V was pared by 4 bases and J by 2 bases, with 10 bases of the junction left unmatched. This CDR3 is built from 17 residues. CDR1 and CDR2 from the germline V gene are SGDLS and YYNGEE. In DNA, the CDR3 is TGTGCCAGCAGCCCCAGGGGCACTAGCGGGACCACAGATACGCAGTATTTT. Translation gives CASSPRGTSGTTDTQYF.

The chain employs TRBV7-6 and TRBJ1-4; D gene ambiguous. Germline V gene sequence: CDR1 SGHVS, CDR2 FNYEAQ. V was clipped by 2 bases and J by 7 bases, with 14 bases between them. This CDR3 spans 15 amino acids. DNA of the CDR3: TGTGCCAGCAGCTTATGGTCTGGTCCGGGTGAAAAACTGTTTTTT. Translating gives CASSLWSGPGEKLFF.

This clone was detected once. The J gene is TRBJ2-6, the V gene TRBV10-3; 7 nucleotides align to TRBD2. The J segment lost 1 base and the V segment lost 8 bases, leaving 8 bases of the junction unmatched. The V gene's germline CDR1 is ENHRY and CDR2 SYGVKD. This CDR3 spans 16 amino acids. Here the CDR3 reads CAIREVGISGANVLTF. The CDR3 bases are TGTGCCATCCGGGAGGTGGGAATATCTGGGGCCAACGTCCTGACTTTC.

This sequence joins TRBV27 and TRBJ2-3, with 7 bases fitting TRBD1. Trimming at V came to 2 bases and at J to 2 bases, leaving 4 bases not matched to a gene. This CDR3 spans 15 amino acids. Germline V CDR1 and CDR2: MNHEY, SMNVEV (reference sequence). The CDR3 DNA reads as TGTGCCAGCAGTTTAACCGGGACAGTCACAGATACGCAGTATTTT. Amino acids: CASSLTGTVTDTQYF.

This clone was seen only a few times. Other DNA sequences of this sample code for an identical CDR3. The chain links TRBV5-1 to TRBJ2-1, with 7 bases aligning to TRBD2. CDR1 is SGHRS and CDR2 is YFSETQ in the germline V gene. Trimming took 0 bases from V and 0 from J; bases not matched to a gene: 0. This CDR3 spans 15 amino acids. The CDR3 loop is CASSLGGSSYNEQFF. The CDR3, as DNA: TGCGCCAGCAGCTTGGGCGGGAGCTCCTACAATGAGCAGTTCTTC.

This chain links TRBV2 with TRBJ2-1; D possibly corresponds to TRBD2 (6 bases). V gave up 4 bases and J gave up 2 bases, with 15 bases separating them. This CDR3 is 16 amino acids long. Germline loops: CDR1 SNHLY, CDR2 FYNNEI. The CDR3, as DNA: TGTGCCAGCAGTGGCCCCGGGAGCGCCCCCTACAATGAGCAGTTCTTC. Translation: CASSGPGSAPYNEQFF.

This clone was counted a single time. The rearrangement links TRBV19 to TRBJ1-4; tentatively, D is TRBD1 (6 bases). Germline-derived CDR1 and CDR2 are LNHDA and SQIVND (reference sequence). With 7 bases removed from V and 1 base from J, the gap between germline ends came to 7 bases. This CDR3 spans 13 amino acids. Here the CDR3 reads CASKGVTNEKLFF. DNA for the CDR3: TGTGCCAGTAAGGGGGTAACTAATGAAAAACTGTTTTTT.

This clone came up a few times. The chain couples TRBV5-1 to TRBJ1-3, with no clear D. V lost 4 bases, J lost 1 base, and 9 bases lay in between. This CDR3 has 14 amino acids. Per the germline V gene, CDR1 is SGHRS and CDR2 is YFSETQ. The CDR3 DNA sequence: TGCGCCAGCAGCACAGAGGGATCTGGAAACACCATATATTTT. Amino acids: CASSTEGSGNTIYF.

The rearrangement links TRBV18 to TRBJ1-2, with 10 bases fitting TRBD1. V lost 3 bases and J lost 4; bases outside the gene matches: 2. The CDR3 spans 14 residues. CDR1 is KGHSH and CDR2 is LQKENI in the germline V gene. CDR3 protein: CASSPGQGSYGYTF. The CDR3 nucleotides read TGTGCCAGCTCACCGGGACAGGGGAGCTATGGCTACACCTTC.

The CDR3 DNA sequence: TGTGCCAGCAGCCTCCTTTGGCTCTCTGGGGCCAACGTCCTGACTTTC. Translated, it gives CASSLLWLSGANVLTF. This chain links TRBV27 with TRBJ2-6; D gene uncertain. From germline, CDR1 is MNHEY and CDR2 SMNVEV (reference sequence). The germline V and J ends were trimmed by 6 bases and 0 bases, with 12 bases remaining between them. The CDR3 totals 16 residues.

The V call is TRBV18, the J call TRBJ1-1; D is undetermined. V was cut by 6 bases and J by 7 bases, with 12 bases left in between. The CDR3 has 12 residues. Per germline, CDR1 KGHSH and CDR2 LQKENI. CDR3 coding DNA: TGTGCCAGCTCTCCAGAGGATGATGAAGCTTTCTTT. This gives the protein CASSPEDDEAFF.

V and J are TRBV6-4 and TRBJ2-1; D might be TRBD1 (5 bases). Trimming cost V 0 bases and J 7 bases, with 13 bases left between them. The length of the CDR3 is 15 residues. Germline values: CDR1 MRHNA, CDR2 SNTAGT. The CDR3 here is CASSDSIGAFNEQFF. The CDR3 coding sequence is TGTGCCAGCAGTGACTCGATAGGGGCGTTTAATGAGCAGTTCTTC.

V and J are TRBV11-1 and TRBJ1-1; the D gene is possibly TRBD1 (6 bases). The V and J ends lost 5 bases and 1 base respectively, with 11 bases between them. This CDR3 is built from 14 residues. CDR1 is SGHAT and CDR2 is FQDESV in the germline V gene (reference sequence). CDR3 sequence reads: CASSPQQGNTEAFF. CDR3 DNA: TGTGCCAGCAGCCCTCAACAGGGGAACACTGAAGCTTTCTTT.